A single sample gave rise to the 27 T cell receptor beta chains below, sequenced in a study of beta chain features in type 1 diabetes. What was sequenced were expressed TCRB transcripts, since all of the isolated RNA had been reverse transcribed. Method: immunoSEQ multiplex PCR; TCRdb's copy keeps in-frame clones and lacks some. The sample consists of 150,000 to 190,000 clones, around 10% of them appearing once. Sequences were obtained from central memory CD4+ T cells from blood. The receptor set was obtained from a man between 18 and 35 years old in good health.

This clone occurred a few times. A junction boundary mismatches the germline segment, possibly from a read error. The V and J genes are TRBV7-9 and TRBJ1-3, with D uncertain. Germline V gene lookup returns CDR1 SEHNR and CDR2 FQNEAQ (reference sequence). The CDR3 sequence is 15 residues long. The CDR3 loop is CASTLGSGFGNTIYF. The DNA for the CDR3 is TGTGCCAGCACCTTAGGTTCGGGTTTTGGAAACACCATATATTTT.

This clone was counted only a few times. The chain links TRBV5-4 to TRBJ2-5; D is ambiguous. Looked up from germline, CDR1 is SGHNT and CDR2 is YYREEE (reference sequence). The V and J ends lost 4 bases and 2 bases respectively, with 15 bases between them. CDR3 length: 15 residues. The CDR3 loop reads CASSLYAALQETQYF. DNA for the CDR3: TGTGCCAGCAGCCTGTACGCGGCCCTACAAGAGACCCAGTACTTC.

This clone showed up just a few times. The chain couples TRBV7-2 to TRBJ2-5; D not certain. The CDR3 is 13 amino acids. Trimming removed 5 bases from V and 4 bases from J, with 11 bases in between. The germline CDR1 and CDR2 sequences are SGHTA and FQGNSA. The CDR3 DNA follows: TGTGCCAGCAGCCGACGTGCCCTAGAGACCCAGTACTTC. It is translated as CASSRRALETQYF.

The chain links TRBV15 to TRBJ1-5; 7 nucleotides match TRBD1. V shed 4 bases and J 4 bases; nucleotides not matched to a gene: 1. The CDR3 has 13 amino acids. Germline loops: CDR1 LNHNV, CDR2 YYDKDF (reference sequence). CDR3 in DNA: TGTGCCACCAGCACACAGGGGAATCAGCCCCAGCATTTT. Residues: CATSTQGNQPQHF.

V usage is TRBV10-3 and J usage is TRBJ2-3; no clear D. V was trimmed by 3 bases and J by 3 bases, leaving 10 bases between them. Looked up from germline, CDR1 is ENHRY and CDR2 is SYGVKD. The CDR3 totals 14 residues. The chain's CDR3 is CAISELSHTDTQYF. CDR3 bases: TGTGCCATCAGTGAATTGTCACATACAGATACGCAGTATTTT.

In its sample, this clone was seen a few times. V is TRBV10-3 and J is TRBJ2-1; D is perhaps TRBD1 or TRBD2 (5 bases each). The CDR3 length is 15 residues. CDR1 is ENHRY, CDR2 SYGVKD, per germline. The germline V and J ends were trimmed by 10 bases and 6 bases, with 22 bases remaining between them. CDR3 protein: CATRSGTSGFNEQFF. The CDR3 nucleotides are TGTGCCACCCGCTCCGGGACGTCGGGGTTCAATGAGCAGTTCTTC.

About this clone: This same CDR3 is encoded by further DNA sequences in the sample. V and J are TRBV28 and TRBJ2-5, with D uncertain. Trimming removed 3 bases from V and 1 base from J, with 0 bases in between. CDR3 length: 11 residues. Germline V gene sequence: CDR1 MDHEN, CDR2 SYDVKM. The CDR3 sequence is CASSFQETQYF. The CDR3 DNA sequence: TGTGCCAGCAGTTTCCAAGAGACCCAGTACTTC.

There are a few counts of this clone. This sequence joins TRBV29-1 and TRBJ2-7; 9 positions match TRBD1. The V gene's germline CDR1 is SQVTM and CDR2 ANQGSEA. This CDR3 is built from 15 residues. Germline trimming cut 1 base from V and 6 bases from J; bases unmatched to any gene: 10. This chain's CDR3 is CSVEGRQGTGSEQYF. The CDR3, as DNA: TGCAGCGTTGAAGGGAGACAAGGGACAGGGTCCGAGCAGTACTTC.

In its sample, this clone was seen a few times. The gene calls are TRBV10-3 and TRBJ2-2, with D perhaps TRBD1 or TRBD2 (5 bases each). Trimming pared 2 bases from V and 7 bases from J, leaving 11 bases between. This CDR3 contains 14 residues. The germline gives CDR1 ENHRY, CDR2 SYGVKD. CDR3 nucleotide sequence: TGTGCCATCAGTGAGCTCAGGGAGAGCGGGGAGCTGTTTTTT. It specifies CAISELRESGELFF.

This clone was counted only a few times. This chain joins TRBV9 and TRBJ2-3; D remains ambiguous. The germline CDR1 and CDR2 sequences are SGDLS and YYNGEE. The V gene lost 4 bases and the J gene lost 5 bases, with 5 bases spanning the gap. The CDR3 covers 11 residues. CDR3 sequence (DNA): TGTGCCAGCAGCCCTCTAGATACGCAGTATTTT. This gives the protein CASSPLDTQYF. The full variable domain, with the rest looked up from reference TRBV9 and TRBJ2-3, is DSGVTQTPKHLITATGQRVTLRCSPRSGDLSVYWYQQSLDQGLQFLIQYYNGEERAKGNILERFSAQQFPDLHSELNLSSLELGDSALYFCASSPLDTQYFGPGTRLTVL.

This clone turned up a few times. The rearrangement joins TRBV28 to TRBJ2-1; 10 nucleotides match TRBD2. The CDR3 runs to 15 residues. Per germline, CDR1 MDHEN and CDR2 SYDVKM. J gave up 8 bases and V 8 bases, and 12 bases lay outside the gene matches. This chain's CDR3 is CASSLASGRGYEQFF. CDR3 bases: TGTGCCAGCTCTCTCGCTAGCGGGAGAGGCTATGAGCAGTTCTTC.

This chain links TRBV30 with TRBJ2-3; D tentatively fits TRBD1 or TRBD2 (6 bases each). V was cut by 5 bases and J by 8 bases, with 14 bases left in between. Germline loops: CDR1 GTSNPN, CDR2 SVGIG (reference sequence). This CDR3 contains 12 residues. DNA for the CDR3: TGTGCCTGGGGTTCCAGGGGAGGTACGCAGTATTTT. Translated, it gives CAWGSRGGTQYF.

The chain combines TRBV18 with TRBJ2-1; TRBD1 is a possible D gene (6 bases). V was clipped by 3 bases and J by 9 bases, with 15 bases between them. The CDR3 is 14 amino acids. Germline CDR1 KGHSH, CDR2 LQKENI. The CDR3 region has the DNA TGTGCCAGCTCACCTCCCCAGGGGCCGGGTGAGCAGTTCTTC. The encoded protein is CASSPPQGPGEQFF.

This clone was observed many times. V gene TRBV27 combines with J gene TRBJ2-4; 7 bases are a match to TRBD1. Germline V lookup: CDR1 MNHEY, CDR2 SMNVEV (reference sequence). This CDR3 is 18 amino acids long. Trimming cost V 5 bases and J 1 base; bases outside gene matches: 14. The CDR3: CASSRTPNRGTAKNIQYF. The CDR3 nucleotides are TGTGCCAGCAGTCGAACGCCAAACAGGGGTACGGCCAAAAACATTCAGTACTTC.

Here the CDR3 DNA reads TGTGCCAGCTCACCAGGGGCGACAGATACGCAGTATTTT. As protein: CASSPGATDTQYF. This chain joins TRBV18 and TRBJ2-3, with D possibly being TRBD1 (5 bases). Germline V gene data show CDR1 as KGHSH and CDR2 as LQKENI. Trimming pared 2 bases from V and 3 bases from J, leaving 6 bases between. There are 13 residues in the CDR3. The variable domain in full, with the rest retrieved from reference TRBV18 and TRBJ2-3, is NAGVMQNPRHLVRRRGQEARLRCSPMKGHSHVYWYRQLPEEGLKFMVYLQKENIIDESGMPKERFSAEFPKEGPSILRIQQVVRGDSAAYFCASSPGATDTQYFGPGTRLTVL.

This clone was observed many times. V usage is TRBV7-2 and J usage is TRBJ2-3, with 7 bases lining up with TRBD1. The CDR3 runs to 14 residues. From germline, CDR1 is SGHTA and CDR2 FQGNSA. The trim removed 4 bases at V and 6 bases at J, leaving 7 bases unmatched. The CDR3 spells CASSYRQGGDTQYF. CDR3 DNA sequence: TGTGCCAGCAGCTACCGACAGGGTGGGGATACGCAGTATTTT.

V and J are TRBV2 and TRBJ2-3; D not certain. CDR1 is SNHLY and CDR2 is FYNNEI in the germline V gene. The CDR3 extends over 14 amino acids. The V end was cut by 4 bases, the J end by 1 base, with 9 bases between. Written as DNA, the CDR3 is TGTGCCAGCAGTGGTGGTCATGGCACAGATACGCAGTATTTT. Its translation is CASSGGHGTDTQYF. Supplemented by reference TRBV2 and TRBJ2-3, the full variable domain reads EPEVTQTPSHQVTQMGQEVILRCVPISNHLYFYWYRQILGQKVEFLVSFYNNEISEKSEIFDDQFSVERPDGSNFTLKIRSTKLEDSAMYFCASSGGHGTDTQYFGPGTRLTVL.

This clone was detected only a few times. The chain is built from TRBV2 and TRBJ1-1; D is uncertain. The CDR3 extends over 14 amino acids. The germline V gene has CDR1 SNHLY and CDR2 FYNNEI. V lost 6 bases, J lost 0 bases, and 11 bases lay in between. CDR3 protein: CASRLGEMNTEAFF. The CDR3 coding sequence is TGTGCCAGCAGGTTGGGTGAAATGAACACTGAAGCTTTCTTT.

To note about this clone: The junction shows a germline mismatch at one end, possibly a read error. The chain has TRBV7-2 and TRBJ2-4; the D gene could be TRBD1 or TRBD2 (5 bases each). The germline gives CDR1 SGHTA, CDR2 FQGNSA. The CDR3 has 14 residues. CDR3 bases: TGTGCCAGCAGCCTAGCCCAGGGCAAAAACATTCAGTACTTC. Protein product: CASSLAQGKNIQYF.

CDR3 in DNA: TGTGCCAGCAGAACTGCGACCCTTGGGACAGTCACAAAACAAAATCACAAGGAGACCCAGTACTTC. Translation: CASRTATLGTVTKQNHKETQYF. The chain employs TRBV27 and TRBJ2-5; TRBD1 matches 7 bases. There are 22 residues in the CDR3. Germline V gene data show CDR1 as MNHEY and CDR2 as SMNVEV (reference sequence). V dropped 6 bases and J dropped 5; count of bases not matched to a gene: 33.

This chain joins TRBV6-5 and TRBJ1-4; D gene uncertain. CDR3 length: 14 residues. Germline V gene sequence: CDR1 MNHEY, CDR2 SVGAGI. Trimming removed 10 bases from V and 8 bases from J, with 20 bases in between. DNA for the CDR3: TGTGCCACCCGGCGGGCCGCCGTCGGGGAAAAACTGTTTTTT. It encodes CATRRAAVGEKLFF.

The chain links TRBV30 to TRBJ2-5; 14 positions match TRBD2. CDR1 and CDR2 from the germline V gene are GTSNPN and SVGIG (reference sequence). The trim removed 0 bases at V and 6 bases at J, leaving 3 bases unmatched. This CDR3 comprises 15 residues. The CDR3 coding sequence is TGTGCCTGGAGTGTGACTAGCGGGGGGGCAAAGACCCAGTACTTC. It translates to CAWSVTSGGAKTQYF.

In its sample, this clone was seen a few times. The chain combines TRBV6-5 with TRBJ2-6, with TRBD2 as a possible D gene (5 bases). With 6 bases removed from V and 2 bases from J, the gap between germline ends came to 5 bases. CDR1 MNHEY and CDR2 SVGAGI come from the germline V gene. The CDR3 covers 13 residues. CDR3 nucleotides: TGTGCCAGCAGGAGGGCTGGGGCCAACGTCCTGACTTTC. As protein: CASRRAGANVLTF.

As for this clone: The sample holds other DNA sequences that translate to the same CDR3. The V call is TRBV20-1, the J call TRBJ2-5; D uncertain. CDR1 DFQATT and CDR2 SNEGSKA come from the germline V gene (reference sequence). Trimming stripped 2 bases from V and 5 bases from J, with 3 bases between. This CDR3 is built from 10 residues. The CDR3 DNA reads as TGCAGTGCTAGAAGGGAGACCCAGTACTTC. Its protein product is CSARRETQYF.

The chain has TRBV4-2 and TRBJ1-5; maybe TRBD1 (5 bases). This CDR3 contains 15 residues. Trimming took off 1 base at V and 5 bases at J, with 12 bases between the two ends. CDR1 is LGHNA, CDR2 YNFKEQ, per germline. The CDR3 sequence: CASSQVRGEDQPQHF. CDR3 nucleotides: TGTGCCAGCAGCCAAGTTAGAGGGGAAGATCAGCCCCAGCATTTT.

This clone showed up just a few times. The rearrangement links TRBV30 to TRBJ1-5; tentatively, D is TRBD1 (6 bases). CDR1 GTSNPN and CDR2 SVGIG come from the germline V gene (reference sequence). V was trimmed by 3 bases and J by 2 bases, leaving 14 bases between them. The CDR3 sequence is 15 residues long. Here the CDR3 reads CAWSTPGVRNQPQHF. CDR3 nucleotides: TGTGCCTGGAGCACCCCAGGGGTACGCAATCAGCCCCAGCATTTT.

This chain links TRBV5-4 with TRBJ2-1, with D possibly called TRBD1 or TRBD2 (5 bases each). The V end lost 4 bases, the J end lost 7 bases, and 9 bases lay between the germline ends. This CDR3 is 12 amino acids long. Per the germline V gene, CDR1 is SGHNT and CDR2 is YYREEE (reference sequence). CDR3: CASSPRENEQFF. Here the CDR3 DNA reads TGTGCCAGCAGCCCCAGGGAGAATGAGCAGTTCTTC.